There are a few counts of the clone carrying this T cell receptor (beta chain). Its cognate antigen is unknown. The data were obtained in a study of T cell repertoires in cytomegalovirus infection. Study-wide background: CMV epitopes, recently identified HLA-C-restricted and well-studied HLA-B-restricted, were used. Public TCR beta signatures marked donors with CMV infection and the matching HLA.

General observations from the study: Identification of carriers of CMV plus the relevant HLA was performed using cumulative public TCR beta family frequency. There were HLA-C-restricted CMV-specific TCR beta clonotypes dominating the ex vivo response.

From the reads, TCRdb called clonotypes with MiXCR, one entry per CDR3 protein. Found here are about 920,000 distinct CDR3 sequences, roughly 30% of them singletons; the top ten hold 11% to 15%. The starting material was cultured CD8+ T cells from PBMCs, obtained from culture after CMV antigen stimulation. The receptor was derived from a human donor in good health (CMV status not recorded). Some clones in this sample may be carry-over from other donors' samples.

CDR3 nucleotide sequence: TGCAGTGCTAGATACCTAGCGGTTTTCTCCTCGACAGATACGCAGTATTTT. It translates to CSARYLAVFSSTDTQYF. The chain is built from TRBV20-1 and TRBJ2-3, with 7 bases matching TRBD2. This CDR3 region has 17 residues. V was pared by 2 bases and J by 3 bases, with 14 bases of the junction left unmatched. Germline V gene data show CDR1 as DFQATT and CDR2 as SNEGSKA (reference sequence).